A single sample is the source of the 5 T cell receptor beta chains below, sequenced in a study of blood T cell repertoires in COVID-19. TCRdb's copy holds only in-frame clones and misses some; the assay was immunoSEQ multiplex PCR. The sample includes approximately 90,000 clones, 55% to 75% seen only once; the top ten take approximately 14%. Sequenced sample: peripheral blood. These receptors were taken from a woman of 80 years or more with acute or convalescent COVID-19.

The DNA for the CDR3 is TGTGCCAGCTCCGGGACAGGTGGCGACGTAACCCAGTACTTC. Translated, it gives CASSGTGGDVTQYF. The chain employs TRBV18 and TRBJ2-5, with 8 bases fitting TRBD1. Trimming at V came to 6 bases and at J to 8 bases, leaving 11 bases not matched to a gene. The CDR3 runs 14 residues. Looked up from germline, CDR1 is KGHSH and CDR2 is LQKENI.

The rearrangement uses TRBV9 and TRBJ2-1; 7 positions match TRBD1. CDR1 and CDR2 from the germline V gene are SGDLS and YYNGEE. This CDR3 contains 14 residues. V lost 4 bases and J lost 5; bases outside the gene matches: 6. The CDR3 region has the DNA TGTGCCAGCAGCACTCAACAGGGGCACAATGAGCAGTTCTTC. Residues: CASSTQQGHNEQFF. Complete variable domain (other parts from reference TRBV9 and TRBJ2-1): DSGVTQTPKHLITATGQRVTLRCSPRSGDLSVYWYQQSLDQGLQFLIQYYNGEERAKGNILERFSAQQFPDLHSELNLSSLELGDSALYFCASSTQQGHNEQFFGPGTRLTVL.

The V gene is TRBV30, the J gene TRBJ1-1, with no clear D. CDR1 and CDR2 (germline): GTSNPN, SVGIG (reference sequence). The CDR3 runs 12 residues. The V end was cut by 4 bases, the J end by 4 bases, with 10 bases between. As DNA, the CDR3 is TGTGCCTGGATCGGGGAAGGCACTGAAGCTTTCTTT. Protein: CAWIGEGTEAFF.

This clone was observed a handful of times. The chain recombines TRBV7-2 with TRBJ1-2; D call uncertain. This CDR3 contains 15 residues. Germline V gene data show CDR1 as SGHTA and CDR2 as FQGNSA. The ends were cut back, 2 bases at V and 8 bases at J, with 18 bases in the middle. CDR3 sequence reads: CASSLSGQQLSGYTF. As DNA, the CDR3 is TGTGCCAGCAGCTTAAGTGGGCAACAGCTATCCGGCTACACCTTC.

This chain connects TRBV11-1 to TRBJ1-1; no clear D gene. CDR1 and CDR2 (germline): SGHAT, FQDESV (reference sequence). With 11 bases removed from V and 0 bases from J, the gap between germline ends came to 7 bases. The CDR3 is made up of 11 amino acids. CDR3 amino acids: CASQLNTEAFF. The CDR3 coding sequence is TGTGCCTCACAGCTGAACACTGAAGCTTTCTTT.